The clone carrying this TCR gamma chain was seen more than once but under ten times. Its target is not known. TCRdb lists the protein of a much larger clone for this DNA, which differs at residues 2 and 6, so this is likely a read error; the protein given here is translated from the DNA itself. TCRdb reran clone calling via CATT on the multiplex PCR reads. The sample holds roughly 15,000 gamma-chain clones; around 1.5% are singletons and the top ten take under 35%. Flow sorting of PBMC yielded separate Vgamma9/Vdelta2+ and Vdelta2-negative gammadelta T cell populations for bulk repertoire analysis. This sample stems from a study of γδ T cells in repeated Plasmodium falciparum infection. Notes on the study in general: Vgamma9/Vdelta2+ repertoires stayed stably polyclonal over time and infection.

The CDR3 consists of 17 residues. Germline V CDR1 and CDR2: GITISATS, ISYDGTV (reference sequence). The clonotype originates from a pool of human donors (malaria-infected and uninfected, not separated). The sequenced sample consisted of gamma-delta T cells from blood. The chain recombines TRGV9 with TRGJP. As TCRdb names no J gene, one was assigned here on the basis of a DNA match to germline. CDR3 protein: CTLWEVIQELGKKIKVF. In DNA form, the CDR3 reads TGTACCTTGTGGGAGGTGATACAAGAGTTGGGCAAAAAAATCAAGGTATTT.